These 17 T cell receptor beta chains were sequenced from one sample in a study of blood T cell repertoires in COVID-19. Data came from immunoSEQ multiplex PCR; TCRdb stores just in-frame clones and leaves some out. The sample includes about 240,000 clones, over 75% of them seen just once. Sequencing was carried out using peripheral blood. Source of these receptors: a young man who had recovered from COVID-19.

CDR3: CASSAGQPSYGYTF. The CDR3 bases are TGTGCCAGCAGTGCAGGACAGCCTAGCTATGGCTACACCTTC. J is TRBJ1-2 and V is TRBV28; perhaps TRBD1 as D (6 bases). The ends were cut back, 5 bases at V and 4 bases at J, with 14 bases in the middle. The CDR3 has 14 amino acids. Germline-derived CDR1 and CDR2 are MDHEN and SYDVKM.

V is TRBV5-6 and J is TRBJ1-1, with no clear D. V dropped 0 bases and J dropped 4 bases, with 7 bases sitting between them. Germline lookup yields CDR1 SGHDT and CDR2 YYEEEE. This CDR3 is 13 amino acids long. The CDR3: CASSLGRRTEAFF. CDR3 nucleotide sequence: TGTGCCAGCAGCTTGGGTCGTCGCACTGAAGCTTTCTTT.

V and J are TRBV2 and TRBJ2-2, with 7 bases identical to TRBD2. Unmatched junction bases numbered 3, after V lost 8 bases and J lost 0 bases. This CDR3 has 14 amino acids. Germline assignment: CDR1 SNHLY and CDR2 FYNNEI. The CDR3 reads CASGAGANTGELFF. The CDR3 DNA reads TGTGCCAGCGGTGCGGGAGCGAACACCGGGGAGCTGTTTTTT.

The chain carries TRBV10-2 and TRBJ1-6, with D unresolved. The CDR3 covers 16 residues. Between the trimmed V and J ends, which lost 2 bases and 7 bases, there was a span of 15 bases. CDR1 is WSHSY, CDR2 SAAADI, per germline. The DNA of the CDR3 is TGCGCCAGCAGTGAGCGGGAGAATCAGCAAAATTCACCCCTCCACTTT. Protein sequence: CASSERENQQNSPLHF.

The V and J genes are TRBV9 and TRBJ1-1, with D perhaps TRBD1 (5 bases). CDR3 size: 15 residues. V lost 3 bases, J lost 5 bases, and 17 bases lay in between. Germline CDR1 SGDLS, CDR2 YYNGEE. CDR3: CASSARATEGTEAFF. The CDR3 nucleotides read TGTGCCAGCAGCGCCCGCGCGACGGAGGGGACTGAAGCTTTCTTT.

The chain recombines TRBV18 with TRBJ2-2, with D perhaps matching TRBD2 (5 bases). The CDR3 is 15 residues long. CDR1 is KGHSH and CDR2 is LQKENI in the germline V gene. V shed 6 bases and J shed 0 bases, with 11 bases lying between them. This CDR3 reads CASSPGSANTGELFF. DNA for the CDR3: TGTGCCAGCTCCCCGGGGAGCGCGAACACCGGGGAGCTGTTTTTT.

The genes are TRBV2 and TRBJ2-7, with 12 bases that match TRBD1. The CDR3 runs to 14 residues. Trimming at V came to 7 bases and at J to 4 bases, leaving 5 bases not matched to a gene. CDR1 is SNHLY and CDR2 is FYNNEI in the germline V gene. CDR3: CASKRGQGAYEQYF. Written as DNA, the CDR3 is TGTGCCAGCAAACGGGGACAGGGGGCTTACGAGCAGTACTTC.

The chain carries TRBV4-1 and TRBJ1-4; 10 bases fit TRBD1. CDR3 length equals 19 residues. Per the germline V gene, CDR1 is MGHRA and CDR2 is YSYEKL. Germline trimming cut 2 bases from V and 1 base from J; bases unmatched to any gene: 10. The DNA of the CDR3 is TGCGCCAGCAGCCAAATAAAATCGGGACAGGGGCGAACTAATGAAAAACTGTTTTTT. It yields the protein CASSQIKSGQGRTNEKLFF.

The sample holds one count of this clone. The chain combines TRBV19 with TRBJ2-1, with TRBD2 identical over 9 bases. The germline gives CDR1 LNHDA, CDR2 SQIVND (reference sequence). Germline trimming cut 7 bases from V and 1 base from J; bases unmatched to any gene: 2. The CDR3 contains 14 residues. CDR3 coding DNA: TGTGCCAGTAAGAGCGGGGGGTCCTACAATGAGCAGTTCTTC. Protein: CASKSGGSYNEQFF.

V and J are TRBV5-4 and TRBJ1-1; 8 bases line up with TRBD1. The CDR3 has 16 amino acids. Trimming took 0 bases from V and 6 from J; bases not matched to a gene: 10. Germline CDR1 reads SGHNT; CDR2 reads YYREEE (reference sequence). DNA for the CDR3: TGTGCCAGCAGCTTGGCAGGGGGCTTGTTTTCGGCTGAAGCTTTCTTT. As protein: CASSLAGGLFSAEAFF.

This rearrangement joins TRBV10-3 to TRBJ2-2, with a possible D match to TRBD2 (7 bases). This CDR3 comprises 15 residues. Between the trimmed V and J ends, which lost 4 bases and 3 bases, there was a span of 12 bases. Germline V gene data show CDR1 as ENHRY and CDR2 as SYGVKD. Written as DNA, the CDR3 is TGTGCCATCAGTGCGGCGGGGGCCCACACCGGGGAGCTGTTTTTT. It specifies CAISAAGAHTGELFF.

This sequence joins TRBV4-1 and TRBJ1-1; maybe TRBD1 (5 bases). CDR3 length equals 15 residues. Germline V gene sequence: CDR1 MGHRA, CDR2 YSYEKL. The V end lost 0 bases, the J end lost 4 bases, and 12 bases lay between the germline ends. The CDR3 protein is CASSQDLFGGTEAFF. CDR3 bases: TGCGCCAGCAGCCAAGATCTCTTCGGGGGCACTGAAGCTTTCTTT.

V and J are TRBV10-1 and TRBJ2-2; D is uncertain. V was clipped by 4 bases and J by 7 bases, with 10 bases between them. In germline, CDR1 is WNHNN, CDR2 SYGVQD (reference sequence). CDR3 length: 13 residues. The CDR3 here is CASSAWSGGELFF. As DNA, the CDR3 is TGCGCCAGCAGTGCCTGGAGTGGCGGGGAGCTGTTTTTT.

The chain has TRBV11-2 and TRBJ2-1, with 7 bases lining up with TRBD1. This CDR3 is built from 13 residues. Germline CDR1 and CDR2: SGHAT and FQNNGV. With 5 bases clipped from V and 4 bases from J, the junction kept 2 bases outside the gene matches. The CDR3 sequence is CASSQDRYNEQFF. CDR3 DNA sequence: TGTGCCAGCAGCCAGGACAGGTACAATGAGCAGTTCTTC. Using reference TRBV11-2 and TRBJ2-1 for the parts outside the CDR3, the full variable domain is EAGVAQSPRYKIIEKRQSVAFWCNPISGHATLYWYQQILGQGPKLLIQFQNNGVVDDSQLPKDRFSAERLKGVDSTLKIQPAKLEDSAVYLCASSQDRYNEQFFGPGTRLTVL.

The chain has TRBV9 and TRBJ2-7; perhaps TRBD1 as D (6 bases). Trimming left V 4 bases short and J 0 bases short, with 14 bases between. The CDR3 has 15 residues. Germline CDR1 SGDLS, CDR2 YYNGEE. CDR3 residues: CASSSGTNRSYEQYV. The CDR3 bases are TGTGCCAGCAGCTCCGGGACAAACCGCTCCTACGAGCAGTACGTC.

V gene TRBV25-1 combines with J gene TRBJ1-4; 11 nucleotides match TRBD1. Germline CDR1 reads MGHDK; CDR2 reads SYGVNS. This CDR3 is built from 14 residues. J gave up 8 bases and V 3 bases, and 2 bases lay outside the gene matches. CDR3 protein: CASSDGTGGEKLFF. The DNA for the CDR3 is TGTGCCAGCAGTGACGGGACAGGGGGGGAAAAACTGTTTTTT.

This clone was recorded once. This rearrangement joins TRBV3-1 (or the pseudogene TRBV3-2) to TRBJ1-5, with 10 positions matching TRBD1. Germline V gene data show CDR1 as LGHDT and CDR2 as YNNKEL (reference sequence). J lost 6 bases, V lost 3 bases, and 5 bases had no gene match. This CDR3 region has 15 residues. CDR3 sequence (DNA): TGTGCCAGCAGCCAGGACGGGACAGGGGTTCAGCCCCAGCATTTT. Translation: CASSQDGTGVQPQHF.